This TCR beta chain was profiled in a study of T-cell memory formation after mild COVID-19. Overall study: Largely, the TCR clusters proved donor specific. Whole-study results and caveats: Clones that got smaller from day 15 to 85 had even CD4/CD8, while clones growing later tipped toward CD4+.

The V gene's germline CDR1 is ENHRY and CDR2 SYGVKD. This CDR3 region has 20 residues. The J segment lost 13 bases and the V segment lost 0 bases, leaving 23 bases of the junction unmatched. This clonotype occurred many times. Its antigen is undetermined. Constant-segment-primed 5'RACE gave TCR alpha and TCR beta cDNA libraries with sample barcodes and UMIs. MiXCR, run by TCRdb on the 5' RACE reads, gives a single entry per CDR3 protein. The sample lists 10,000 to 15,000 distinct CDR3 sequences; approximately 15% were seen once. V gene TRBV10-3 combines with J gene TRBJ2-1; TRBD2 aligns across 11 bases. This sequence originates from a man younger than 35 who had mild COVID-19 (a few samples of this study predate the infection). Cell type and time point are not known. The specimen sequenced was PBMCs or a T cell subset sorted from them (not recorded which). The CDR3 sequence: CAISESLRGGLAGVVITQFF. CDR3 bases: TGTGCCATCAGTGAGTCTCTTAGGGGAGGACTAGCGGGTGTTGTGATCACCCAGTTCTTC.